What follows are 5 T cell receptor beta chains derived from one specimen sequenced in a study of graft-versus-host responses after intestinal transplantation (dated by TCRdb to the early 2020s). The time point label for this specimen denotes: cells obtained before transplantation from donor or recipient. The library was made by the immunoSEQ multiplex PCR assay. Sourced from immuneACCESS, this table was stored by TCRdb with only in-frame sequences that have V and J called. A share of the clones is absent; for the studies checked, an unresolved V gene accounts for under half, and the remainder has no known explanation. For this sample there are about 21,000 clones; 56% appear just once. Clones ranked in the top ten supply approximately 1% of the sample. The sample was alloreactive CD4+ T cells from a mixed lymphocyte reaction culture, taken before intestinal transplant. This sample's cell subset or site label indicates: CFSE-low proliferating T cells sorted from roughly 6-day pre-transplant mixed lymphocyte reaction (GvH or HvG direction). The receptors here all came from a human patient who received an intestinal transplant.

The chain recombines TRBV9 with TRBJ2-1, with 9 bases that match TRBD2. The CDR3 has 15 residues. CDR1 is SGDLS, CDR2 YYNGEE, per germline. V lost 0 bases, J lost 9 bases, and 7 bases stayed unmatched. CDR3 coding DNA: TGTGCCAGCAGCGTAGACAGCGGGGGGAAAGTTGAGCAGTTCTTC. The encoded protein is CASSVDSGGKVEQFF.

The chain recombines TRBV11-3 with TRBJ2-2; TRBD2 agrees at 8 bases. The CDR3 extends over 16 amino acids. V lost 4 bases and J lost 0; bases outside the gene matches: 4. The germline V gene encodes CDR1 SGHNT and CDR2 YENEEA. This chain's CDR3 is CASSWFGGANTGELFF. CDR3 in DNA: TGTGCCAGCAGCTGGTTCGGGGGGGCGAACACCGGGGAGCTGTTTTTT.

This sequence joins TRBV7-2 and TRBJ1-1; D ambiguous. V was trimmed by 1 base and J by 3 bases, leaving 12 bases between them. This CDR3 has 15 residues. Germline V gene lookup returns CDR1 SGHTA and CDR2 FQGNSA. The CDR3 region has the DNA TGTGCCAGCAGCTTAGTGTCCAACAGACACACTGAAGCTTTCTTT. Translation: CASSLVSNRHTEAFF.

CDR3 sequence: CASSVYLGAEDEAFF. CDR3 sequence (DNA): TGTGCCAGCAGCGTTTATCTGGGGGCCGAGGATGAAGCTTTCTTT. The V call is TRBV7-9, the J call TRBJ1-1, with D possibly being TRBD1 (6 bases). Trimming left V 5 bases short and J 7 bases short, with 20 bases between. The CDR3 totals 15 residues. CDR1 is SEHNR, CDR2 FQNEAQ, per germline (reference sequence).

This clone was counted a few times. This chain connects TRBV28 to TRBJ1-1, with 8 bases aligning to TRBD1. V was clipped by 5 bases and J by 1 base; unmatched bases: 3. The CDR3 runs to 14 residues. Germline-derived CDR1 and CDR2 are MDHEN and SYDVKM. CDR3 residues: CASSTGGANTEAFF. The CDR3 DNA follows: TGTGCCAGCAGTACAGGGGGGGCGAACACTGAAGCTTTCTTT.